The 8 T cell receptor beta chains below all came from one sample that was sequenced in a study of cytomegalovirus exposure and HLA in healthy donors. PCR primers comprised 60 Vbeta and 13 Jbeta primers. Clones were read by immunoSEQ multiplex PCR, and TCRdb kept only the in-frame ones, dropping some. The data contain 200,000 to 250,000 clones, approximately 80% of them singletons. Input material: PBMCs. Receptors originate from a man aged 50-59 years in good health and CMV-seronegative.

CDR3 in amino acids: CASSLNRLPGQTQYF. The CDR3 DNA reads TGTGCCAGCAGCTTAAATAGGTTACCGGGACAGACGCAGTATTTT. This chain uses TRBV7-3 with TRBJ2-3; 7 positions agree with TRBD1. The CDR3 is made up of 15 amino acids. Unmatched junction bases numbered 10, after V lost 1 base and J lost 9 bases. Germline V gives CDR1 SGHTA, CDR2 FQGTGA.

The chain carries TRBV11-2 and TRBJ2-1; a weak D match, TRBD2 (6 bases). The V end was cut by 3 bases, the J end by 5 bases, with 11 bases between. Germline CDR1 reads SGHAT; CDR2 reads FQNNGV. This CDR3 is 14 amino acids long. CDR3 sequence reads: CASSLRDGNNEQFF. The CDR3 region has the DNA TGTGCCAGCAGCTTGCGGGACGGGAACAATGAGCAGTTCTTC.

A word on this clone: The germline gene is not matched at one end of the junction; a read error may be the cause. Different DNA sequences within this sample yield the same CDR3. The chain employs TRBV7-6 and TRBJ2-6; D is perhaps TRBD1 (6 bases). The CDR3 sequence is 20 residues long. Germline V lookup: CDR1 SGHVS, CDR2 FNYEAQ. CDR3 region: CASSPEGYRALSSGANVLTF. The CDR3 DNA is TGTGCCAGCAGCCCCGAAGGATACAGGGCCTTGAGCTCTGGGGCTAACGTCCTGACTTTC.

The chain has TRBV5-1 and TRBJ2-3; D uncertain. The CDR3 sequence is 13 residues long. V was cut by 4 bases and J by 4 bases, with 10 bases left in between. The germline V gene has CDR1 SGHRS and CDR2 YFSETQ. The DNA of the CDR3 is TGCGCCAGCAGCCAGAGGCGAGCAGATACGCAGTATTTT. Translation gives CASSQRRADTQYF.

This chain uses TRBV5-6 with TRBJ2-7; TRBD2 matches at 13 bases. In germline, CDR1 is SGHDT, CDR2 YYEEEE. The CDR3 totals 16 residues. The trim removed 3 bases at V and 2 bases at J, leaving 5 bases unmatched. CDR3 DNA: TGTGCCAGCAGCTCGGGACTAGCGGGAATCCCCTACGAGCAGTACTTC. Translating it yields CASSSGLAGIPYEQYF. Full variable domain (missing parts from reference TRBV5-6 and TRBJ2-7): DAGVTQSPTHLIKTRGQQVTLRCSPKSGHDTVSWYQQALGQGPQFIFQYYEEEERQRGNFPDRFSGHQFPNYSSELNVNALLLGDSALYLCASSSGLAGIPYEQYFGPGTRLTVT.

The gene calls are TRBV13 and TRBJ2-1; no reliable D call. V gave up 5 bases and J gave up 8 bases, with 16 bases separating them. Germline V lookup: CDR1 PRHDT, CDR2 FYEKMQ (reference sequence). This CDR3 is built from 14 residues. CDR3 nucleotides: TGTGCCAGCAGCCTAACCTTAACAGTGGATGAGCAGTTCTTC. As protein: CASSLTLTVDEQFF.

V is TRBV28 and J is TRBJ1-2, with 8 bases matching TRBD1. The V gene end was trimmed by 6 bases and the J gene end by 8 bases; junction bases not matched to a gene: 8. The CDR3 spans 13 residues. Germline-derived CDR1 and CDR2 are MDHEN and SYDVKM. CDR3 loop: CASRSGQGGGYTF. CDR3 nucleotide sequence: TGTGCCAGCAGGAGCGGACAGGGTGGAGGCTACACCTTC.

This chain links TRBV7-9 with TRBJ2-7, with TRBD2 identical over 9 bases. V dropped 7 bases and J dropped 6; count of bases not matched to a gene: 13. Germline lookup yields CDR1 SEHNR and CDR2 FQNEAQ (reference sequence). The CDR3 loop spans 15 amino acids. The CDR3 DNA is TGTGCCAGCACCGTTCTAGCGGGGCCATTCAGCGAGCAGTACTTC. Its translation: CASTVLAGPFSEQYF. Full variable domain (outside the CDR3, taken from reference TRBV7-9 and TRBJ2-7): DTGVSQNPRHKITKRGQNVTFRCDPISEHNRLYWYRQTLGQGPEFLTYFQNEAQLEKSRLLSDRFSAERPKGSFSTLEIQRTEQGDSAMYLCASTVLAGPFSEQYFGPGTRLTVT.